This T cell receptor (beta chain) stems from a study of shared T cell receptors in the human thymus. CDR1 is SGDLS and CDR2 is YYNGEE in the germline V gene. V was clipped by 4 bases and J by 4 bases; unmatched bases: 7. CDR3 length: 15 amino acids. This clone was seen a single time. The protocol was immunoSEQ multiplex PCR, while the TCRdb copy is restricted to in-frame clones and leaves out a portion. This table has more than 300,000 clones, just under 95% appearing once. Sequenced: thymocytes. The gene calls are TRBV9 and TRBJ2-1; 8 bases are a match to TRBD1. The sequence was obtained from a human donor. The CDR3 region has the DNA TGTGCCAGCAGCCGCAGACAGGGGATTTACAATGAGCAGTTCTTC. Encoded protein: CASSRRQGIYNEQFF.